Listed below are T cell receptor beta chains from one sample, sequenced in a study of T cell responses to AZD1222 COVID-19 vaccine. The assay was immunoSEQ multiplex PCR, and TCRdb's table has in-frame clones only and misses some. The table lists some 80,000 clones, around 90% of them singletons. This specimen consisted of peripheral blood, obtained on day 0 of AZD1222 vaccination. The receptors shown here come from an adult in good health. Each CDR3 is given with its conserved first and last residue. D genes are given only for firm matches. Size values are once, few and many counts, or a class for expanded clones, and some rows have none.

CASSPWGRSGNNSPLHF,TGTGCCAGCAGTCCCTGGGGAAGGTCGGGAAATAATTCACCCCTCCACTTT,NA,TRBV27,NA,TRBJ1-6
CAWNRGYQAFF,TGTGCCTGGAACAGGGGATACCAAGCTTTCTTT,TRBD1,TRBV30,medium-sized,TRBJ1-1
CASSRRGSLTDTQYF,TGTGCCAGCAGTCGAAGAGGCAGCCTCACAGATACGCAGTATTTT,NA,TRBV27,NA,TRBJ2-3
CASSFGLFGGELFF,TGTGCCAGCAGTTTCGGGTTGTTCGGCGGGGAGCTGTTTTTT,NA,TRBV6-2/TRBV6-3,once,TRBJ2-2
CASSQGYGYTF,TGTGCCAGCAGCCAGGGCTATGGCTACACCTTC,NA,TRBV4-2,once,TRBJ1-2
CASRRLAGGLQETQYF,TGCGCCAGCAGGCGACTAGCGGGGGGCCTCCAAGAGACCCAGTACTTC,TRBD2,TRBV23-1,NA,TRBJ2-5
CATKYALDLVEETQYF,TGTGCCACCAAATATGCGCTAGACCTAGTTGAAGAGACCCAGTACTTC,NA,TRBV28,NA,TRBJ2-5
CAWTRGTPGKAFF,TGTGCCTGGACCAGAGGGACCCCAGGAAAAGCTTTCTTT,NA,TRBV30,NA,TRBJ1-1
CASSPGTGEKGYTF,TGTGCCAGCAGCCCCGGGACAGGGGAGAAAGGCTACACCTTC,TRBD1,TRBV7-3,once,TRBJ1-2
CASSIAGNYGYTF,TGTGCCAGTAGTATCGCTGGGAACTATGGCTACACCTTC,NA,TRBV19,NA,TRBJ1-2
CASSQVGTGEVGGYTF,TGCGCCAGCAGCCAAGTGGGCACCGGCGAGGTGGGTGGCTACACCTTC,NA,TRBV4-1,NA,TRBJ1-2
CASGRGLSNEKLFF,TGTGCCAGCGGCCGGGGCCTCTCTAATGAAAAACTGTTTTTT,NA,TRBV5-5,NA,TRBJ1-4
CASSLVSTEAFF,TGTGCCAGCAGCCTTGTGAGCACTGAAGCTTTCTTT,NA,TRBV7-9,NA,TRBJ1-1
CASSLFAGMNQPQHF,TGTGCCAGCAGTTTATTTGCAGGGATGAATCAGCCCCAGCATTTT,NA,TRBV27,NA,TRBJ1-5
CASSDATGADQPQHF,TGTGCCAGCTCCGACGCGACAGGGGCGGATCAGCCCCAGCATTTT,TRBD1,TRBV18,NA,TRBJ1-5
CASSDKKGPYEQYF,TGTGCCAGCAGTGATAAGAAGGGACCCTACGAGCAGTACTTC,NA,TRBV6-1,few,TRBJ2-7
CASSPQGVGYGYTF,TGTGCCAGCTCACCACAGGGGGTGGGCTATGGCTACACCTTC,NA,TRBV18,NA,TRBJ1-2
CASSLTSPKLISSPTDTQYF,TGTGCCAGCAGCTTAACAAGCCCAAAACTCATATCGTCCCCCACAGATACGCAGTATTTT,NA,TRBV7-3,NA,TRBJ2-3
CASSRAGGQNEQFF,TGTGCCAGCAGCCGAGCGGGGGGGCAGAATGAGCAGTTCTTC,TRBD2,TRBV6-4,few,TRBJ2-1
CASSLGGRGRGNQPQHF,TGTGCCAGCAGCTTAGGCGGTAGGGGACGAGGCAATCAGCCCCAGCATTTT,NA,TRBV13,once,TRBJ1-5
CATSDVNRGRTEAFF,TGTGCCACCAGTGATGTAAACAGGGGCAGGACTGAAGCTTTCTTT,TRBD1,TRBV24-1,few,TRBJ1-1
CASSFEWNYGYTF,TGTGCCAGCAGCTTTGAATGGAACTATGGCTACACCTTC,NA,TRBV7-9,NA,TRBJ1-2
CASTNRREVPNYGYTF,TGTGCCAGCACCAACAGGCGAGAAGTCCCTAACTATGGCTACACCTTC,NA,TRBV7-9,NA,TRBJ1-2
CASSQDRGGNSPLHF,TGCGCCAGCAGCCAAGACAGGGGAGGCAATTCACCCCTCCACTTT,NA,TRBV4-1,NA,TRBJ1-6
CASSYESVGGGEKLFF,TGTGCCAGCAGTTACGAGTCTGTGGGAGGGGGTGAAAAACTGTTTTTT,NA,TRBV6-5,NA,TRBJ1-4